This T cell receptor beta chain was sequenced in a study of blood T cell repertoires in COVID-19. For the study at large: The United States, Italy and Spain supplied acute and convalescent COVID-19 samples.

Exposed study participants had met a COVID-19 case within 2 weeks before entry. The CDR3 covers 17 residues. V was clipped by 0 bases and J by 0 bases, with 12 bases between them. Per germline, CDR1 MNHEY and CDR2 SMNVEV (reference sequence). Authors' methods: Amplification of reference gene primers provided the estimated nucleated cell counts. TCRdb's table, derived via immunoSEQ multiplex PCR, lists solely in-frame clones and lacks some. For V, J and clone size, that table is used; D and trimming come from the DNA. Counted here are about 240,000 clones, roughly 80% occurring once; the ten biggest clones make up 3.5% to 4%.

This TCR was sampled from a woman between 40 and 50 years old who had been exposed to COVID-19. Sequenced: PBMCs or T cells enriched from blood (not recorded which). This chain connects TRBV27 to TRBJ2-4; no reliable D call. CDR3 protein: CASSLSEPFQAKNIQYF. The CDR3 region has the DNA TGTGCCAGCAGTTTATCCGAGCCTTTTCAAGCCAAAAACATTCAGTACTTC.